Listed below are T cell receptor beta chains from one sample, sequenced in a study of cytomegalovirus exposure and HLA in healthy donors. Measured with immunoSEQ multiplex PCR; TCRdb has only the in-frame clones, and not every one. The sample carries about 89,000 clones, over 60% recorded once. The specimen was PBMCs. The receptors were gathered from a man aged 25-45 years in good health and CMV-seronegative. The CDR3 runs from the conserved cysteine through the conserved F or W. The D gene is left open where the match is weak. The size field is filled for only some rows; it gives once, few, many or a size class.

CDR3 length: 15; V gene: TRBV5-4; clone size: few; J gene: TRBJ2-2; D gene: -; CDR3 DNA: TGTGCCAGCAGCTTGGCACTAGGAGACACCGGGGAGCTGTTTTTT; CDR3 protein: CASSLALGDTGELFF
CDR3 length: 13; V gene: TRBV7-9; clone size: few; J gene: TRBJ1-4; D gene: -; CDR3 DNA: TGTGCCAGCAGCCTCCGTCTCGGAGGGGAACTGTTTTTT; CDR3 protein: CASSLRLGGELFF
CDR3 length: 14; V gene: TRBV30; clone size: -; J gene: TRBJ1-2; D gene: -; CDR3 DNA: TGTGCCTGGAGTGTATCGGAACTACGAAGGGGCTACACCTTC; CDR3 protein: CAWSVSELRRGYTF
CDR3 length: 14; V gene: TRBV10-3; clone size: -; J gene: TRBJ2-3; D gene: -; CDR3 DNA: TGTGCCACCTCGGACAGCCCGACTCCAGATACGCAGTATTTT; CDR3 protein: CATSDSPTPDTQYF
CDR3 length: 18; V gene: TRBV27; clone size: -; J gene: TRBJ2-7; D gene: TRBD1; CDR3 DNA: TGTGCCGGCAGCCGACTCCTTAAGACAGGGGTTAGCTCCTACGAGCAGTACTTC; CDR3 protein: CAGSRLLKTGVSSYEQYF
CDR3 length: 14; V gene: TRBV5-1; clone size: -; J gene: TRBJ2-1; D gene: -; CDR3 DNA: TGCGCCAGCAGCAGACAGTTCGGGGGTGCTGAGCAGTTCTTC; CDR3 protein: CASSRQFGGAEQFF
CDR3 length: 15; V gene: TRBV29-1; clone size: once; J gene: TRBJ2-5; D gene: TRBD2; CDR3 DNA: TGCAGCGTTGAAGCGCCGGGGGGGGTCCAAGAGACCCAGTACTTC; CDR3 protein: CSVEAPGGVQETQYF
CDR3 length: 15; V gene: TRBV6-1; clone size: -; J gene: TRBJ1-1; D gene: TRBD1; CDR3 DNA: TGTGCCAGCAGTGGGAGGACAGGGTTAAACACTGAAGCTTTCTTT; CDR3 protein: CASSGRTGLNTEAFF
CDR3 length: 18; V gene: TRBV7-8; clone size: few; J gene: TRBJ2-4; D gene: -; CDR3 DNA: TGTGCCAGCAGCCCACCAGGATCGGGGAGATTAGCCAAAAACATTCAGTACTTC; CDR3 protein: CASSPPGSGRLAKNIQYF
CDR3 length: 19; V gene: TRBV14; clone size: -; J gene: TRBJ2-3; D gene: -; CDR3 DNA: TGTGCCAGCAGCCACAGGGCTATCGGGGGAGGTGGCGCCACAGATACGCAGTATTTT; CDR3 protein: CASSHRAIGGGGATDTQYF
CDR3 length: 13; V gene: TRBV5-4; clone size: -; J gene: TRBJ2-1; D gene: -; CDR3 DNA: TGTGCCAGCAGCTTGGCCGGTACCGTTGAGCAGTTCTTC; CDR3 protein: CASSLAGTVEQFF
CDR3 length: 13; V gene: TRBV6-6; clone size: -; J gene: TRBJ2-5; D gene: -; CDR3 DNA: TGTGCCAGCAGCACAGGCGGCCAAGAGACCCAGTACTTC; CDR3 protein: CASSTGGQETQYF
CDR3 length: 20; V gene: TRBV7-2; clone size: -; J gene: TRBJ2-1; D gene: TRBD2; CDR3 DNA: TGTGCCAGCAGCTCAGCCCCAGGACTAGCGGGGGGGAGCTCCTACAATGAGCAGTTCTTC; CDR3 protein: CASSSAPGLAGGSSYNEQFF
CDR3 length: 14; V gene: TRBV6-5; clone size: -; J gene: TRBJ1-2; D gene: TRBD1; CDR3 DNA: TGTGCCAGCAGTGACGGGACAGCTTCCTATGGCTACACCTTC; CDR3 protein: CASSDGTASYGYTF
CDR3 length: 14; V gene: TRBV6-1; clone size: -; J gene: TRBJ1-2; D gene: TRBD1; CDR3 DNA: TGTGCCAGCAGTGTTCCGGGACAGGGTGATGGCTACACCTTC; CDR3 protein: CASSVPGQGDGYTF
CDR3 length: 13; V gene: TRBV27; clone size: -; J gene: TRBJ2-3; D gene: -; CDR3 DNA: TGTGCCAGCAGTTTTACTTTCACAGATACGCAGTATTTT; CDR3 protein: CASSFTFTDTQYF
CDR3 length: 13; V gene: TRBV5-8; clone size: -; J gene: TRBJ2-7; D gene: -; CDR3 DNA: TGTGCCAGCAGCCCACGGCGAGGCTACGAGCAGTACTTC; CDR3 protein: CASSPRRGYEQYF
CDR3 length: 11; V gene: TRBV29-1; clone size: -; J gene: TRBJ1-1; D gene: -; CDR3 DNA: TGCAGCGTTGAAACGGGGACTGAAGCTTTCTTT; CDR3 protein: CSVETGTEAFF
CDR3 length: 17; V gene: TRBV5-6; clone size: -; J gene: TRBJ1-4; D gene: -; CDR3 DNA: TGTGCCAGCAGCTTGGGTCCCGACTATAACAAGGCCGAAAAACTGTTTTTT; CDR3 protein: CASSLGPDYNKAEKLFF
CDR3 length: 14; V gene: TRBV19; clone size: -; J gene: TRBJ2-7; D gene: TRBD1; CDR3 DNA: TGTGCCAGTAGTATGGGACAGAAATCCTACGAGCAGTACTTC; CDR3 protein: CASSMGQKSYEQYF
CDR3 length: 20; V gene: TRBV9; clone size: -; J gene: TRBJ2-3; D gene: TRBD1; CDR3 DNA: TGTGCCAGCAGCGCTTTGTCCGGGACAGGGGGCGATAAGAACACAGATACGCAGTATTTT; CDR3 protein: CASSALSGTGGDKNTDTQYF
CDR3 length: 15; V gene: TRBV6-1; clone size: -; J gene: TRBJ1-3; D gene: TRBD1; CDR3 DNA: TGTGCCAGCAGTCGGACAGGGTTCGCTGGAAACACCATATATTTT; CDR3 protein: CASSRTGFAGNTIYF
CDR3 length: 12; V gene: TRBV10-2; clone size: few; J gene: TRBJ1-2; D gene: -; CDR3 DNA: TGCGCCAGCAGTCCCGACAGCTATGGCTACACCTTC; CDR3 protein: CASSPDSYGYTF
CDR3 length: 13; V gene: TRBV4-2; clone size: -; J gene: TRBJ2-7; D gene: TRBD1; CDR3 DNA: TGTGCCAGCAGCCAATCTACAGGGGGCGAGCAGTACTTC; CDR3 protein: CASSQSTGGEQYF
CDR3 length: 13; V gene: TRBV7-2; clone size: once; J gene: TRBJ2-1; D gene: TRBD2; CDR3 DNA: TGTGCCAGCAGCCCCGGACTAGCGGATTGGGAGTTCTTC; CDR3 protein: CASSPGLADWEFF
CDR3 length: 15; V gene: TRBV5-1; clone size: -; J gene: TRBJ2-7; D gene: -; CDR3 DNA: TGCGCCAGCAGCTCGACAGCGGGACAAGTCTACGAGCAGTACTTC; CDR3 protein: CASSSTAGQVYEQYF
CDR3 length: 15; V gene: TRBV5-1; clone size: -; J gene: TRBJ2-3; D gene: TRBD2; CDR3 DNA: TGCGCCAGCAGCTCCGCGGGGGGCGCGGGGAATACGCAGTATTTT; CDR3 protein: CASSSAGGAGNTQYF
CDR3 length: 14; V gene: TRBV6-6; clone size: -; J gene: TRBJ1-2; D gene: TRBD1; CDR3 DNA: TGTGCCAGCAGGCACAGGGGGCTGGGGTATGGCTACACCTTC; CDR3 protein: CASRHRGLGYGYTF
CDR3 length: 12; V gene: TRBV7-9; clone size: -; J gene: TRBJ1-4; D gene: -; CDR3 DNA: TGTGCCAGCAGCTCCTCTAATGAAAAACTGTTTTTT; CDR3 protein: CASSSSNEKLFF
CDR3 length: 15; V gene: TRBV27; clone size: -; J gene: TRBJ2-6; D gene: -; CDR3 DNA: TGTGCCAGCAGTTTATGGGGGGATGGGGCCAACGTCCTGACTTTC; CDR3 protein: CASSLWGDGANVLTF
CDR3 length: 13; V gene: TRBV4-3; clone size: -; J gene: TRBJ1-5; D gene: -; CDR3 DNA: TGCGCCAGCAGCCAACACGGGAATCAGCCCCAGCATTTT; CDR3 protein: CASSQHGNQPQHF
CDR3 length: 13; V gene: TRBV4-2; clone size: -; J gene: TRBJ2-4; D gene: -; CDR3 DNA: TGTGCCAGCAGCCAAGTCAGGAAGGACAGACAGTACTTC; CDR3 protein: CASSQVRKDRQYF
CDR3 length: 15; V gene: TRBV5-1; clone size: -; J gene: TRBJ2-7; D gene: TRBD1; CDR3 DNA: TGCGCCAGCAGCTTGTATCAGGGGGTTTCCTATGAGCAGTACTTC; CDR3 protein: CASSLYQGVSYEQYF